The rows below give T cell receptor beta chains drawn from one sample of a study of human T cells and chemical hapten exposure. TCRdb fed the 5' RACE reads into MiXCR, producing one record per CDR3 protein. The sample shows some 150,000 distinct CDR3 sequences, 4.1% of them seen only once. The receptors shown here come from a female donor in good health. The CDR3 runs from the conserved cysteine through the conserved F or W. D genes are given only for firm matches. Not every row has a clone size; where given, it reads once, few, many or a size class.

d_gene: NA; abundance: NA; j_gene: TRBJ2-3; v_gene: TRBV7-9; CDR3aa: CASSERGQRNTQYF; CDR3nt: TGTGCCAGCAGCGAACGGGGCCAACGAAATACGCAGTATTTT
d_gene: NA; abundance: many; j_gene: TRBJ2-2; v_gene: TRBV6-5; CDR3aa: CASRHTTGELFF; CDR3nt: TGTGCCAGCAGGCACACGACCGGGGAGCTGTTTTTT
d_gene: NA; abundance: few; j_gene: TRBJ1-3; v_gene: TRBV15; CDR3aa: CATSTGRGVPGNTIYF; CDR3nt: TGTGCCACCAGTACCGGGAGGGGGGTCCCTGGAAACACCATATATTTT
d_gene: NA; abundance: many; j_gene: TRBJ1-1; v_gene: TRBV12-3/TRBV12-4; CDR3aa: CASSLVASMNTEAFF; CDR3nt: TGTGCCAGCAGTTTAGTAGCCAGCATGAACACTGAAGCTTTCTTT
d_gene: TRBD2; abundance: many; j_gene: TRBJ2-7; v_gene: TRBV4-3; CDR3aa: CASSQDWSGTSGALQYF; CDR3nt: TGCGCCAGCAGCCAAGATTGGTCAGGGACTAGCGGGGCGCTACAGTACTTC
d_gene: NA; abundance: many; j_gene: TRBJ2-1; v_gene: TRBV6-5; CDR3aa: CASSYSGEMDEQFF; CDR3nt: TGTGCCAGCAGTTACTCGGGGGAGATGGATGAGCAGTTCTTC
d_gene: NA; abundance: many; j_gene: TRBJ2-3; v_gene: TRBV5-1; CDR3aa: CASSLVESSTDTQYF; CDR3nt: TGCGCCAGCAGCTTGGTAGAGTCGAGCACAGATACGCAGTATTTT
d_gene: NA; abundance: many; j_gene: TRBJ1-5; v_gene: TRBV2; CDR3aa: CASSEAHPSYSNQPQHF; CDR3nt: TGTGCCAGCAGTGAAGCACACCCGTCGTATAGCAATCAGCCCCAGCATTTT
d_gene: NA; abundance: many; j_gene: TRBJ1-3; v_gene: TRBV12-3/TRBV12-4; CDR3aa: CASSLDQGVDTIYF; CDR3nt: TGTGCCAGCAGTTTAGATCAGGGAGTGGACACCATATATTTT
d_gene: TRBD2; abundance: few; j_gene: TRBJ2-1; v_gene: TRBV11-2; CDR3aa: CASSLDILAGGTLEQFF; CDR3nt: TGTGCCAGCAGCTTAGATATCCTAGCGGGGGGGACACTTGAGCAGTTCTTC
d_gene: NA; abundance: many; j_gene: TRBJ2-1; v_gene: TRBV10-3; CDR3aa: CAIRRTDEQFF; CDR3nt: TGTGCCATCAGACGGACGGATGAGCAGTTCTTC
d_gene: NA; abundance: many; j_gene: TRBJ1-6; v_gene: TRBV9; CDR3aa: CASSVAAAPSSYNSPLHF; CDR3nt: TGTGCCAGCAGCGTCGCGGCGGCTCCAAGCTCCTATAATTCACCCCTCCACTTT
d_gene: NA; abundance: few; j_gene: TRBJ1-2; v_gene: TRBV6-2/TRBV6-3; CDR3aa: CATSRTRGLNYGYTF; CDR3nt: TGTGCCACCAGCAGGACCAGGGGCCTAAACTATGGCTACACCTTC
d_gene: TRBD2; abundance: many; j_gene: TRBJ2-3; v_gene: TRBV7-3; CDR3aa: CASSLTGGLGDTQYF; CDR3nt: TGTGCCAGCAGCTTAACGGGGGGACTAGGAGATACGCAGTATTTT